This TCR beta chain is from a study of memory CD4+ T cells and cytomegalovirus serostatus. In the study overall: Of the healthy Belgian adults, several were CMV seropositive and 20 to 30 seronegative. Study outcomes and limitations: CD4+ memory repertoires contained 67 of 164 reported CMV TCRbeta sequences. A US-trained random forest predicted CMV serostatus with median AUC roughly 0.9.

Sequencing was performed with immunoSEQ multiplex PCR; in TCRdb, only in-frame clones are kept and a portion is missing. The data show 80,000 or so clones, around 78% seen once. This clone was observed a few times. Its antigen is unknown. Single viable CD3+CD4+CD8-CD45RO+ cells were sorted as the memory CD4+ T cells. Sequencing was done on a sample of memory CD4+ T cells from blood. The TCR was taken from an adult in good health and CMV-seropositive.

DNA for the CDR3: TGTGCCACTACCCGGACAGGTATCCGAGAGCCCCAGCATTTT. This sequence encodes CATTRTGIREPQHF. The chain links TRBV15 to TRBJ1-5; 7 nucleotides agree with TRBD1. This CDR3 spans 14 amino acids. The germline CDR1 and CDR2 sequences are LNHNV and YYDKDF (reference sequence). Losses at the gene ends were 9 bases for V and 8 bases for J; bases not matched to a gene: 13.